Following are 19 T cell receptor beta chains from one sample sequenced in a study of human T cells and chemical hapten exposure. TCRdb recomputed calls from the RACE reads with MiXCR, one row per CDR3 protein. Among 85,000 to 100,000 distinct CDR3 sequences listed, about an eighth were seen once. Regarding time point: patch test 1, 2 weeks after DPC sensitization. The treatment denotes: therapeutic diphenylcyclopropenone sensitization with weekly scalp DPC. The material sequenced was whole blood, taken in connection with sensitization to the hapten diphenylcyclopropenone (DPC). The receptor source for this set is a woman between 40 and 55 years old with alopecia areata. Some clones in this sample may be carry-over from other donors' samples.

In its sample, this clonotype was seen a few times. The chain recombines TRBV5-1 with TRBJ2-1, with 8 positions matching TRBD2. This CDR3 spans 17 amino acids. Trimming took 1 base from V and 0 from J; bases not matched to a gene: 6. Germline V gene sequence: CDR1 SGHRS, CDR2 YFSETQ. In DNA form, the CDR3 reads TGCGCCAGCAGCTTGCCTAGCGGGCCGAGCTCCTACAATGAGCAGTTCTTC. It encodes CASSLPSGPSSYNEQFF.

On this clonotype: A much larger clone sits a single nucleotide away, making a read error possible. CDR3: CASSSGLAGWNEQFF. For the CDR3, the DNA is TGTGCCAGCAGCTCGGGACTAGCGGGATGGAATGAGCAGTTCTTC. The V gene is TRBV7-2, the J gene TRBJ2-1; TRBD2 matches at 13 bases. V trimming: 4 bases; J trimming: 7 bases; junction bases outside the gene matches: 4. CDR1 SGHTA and CDR2 FQGNSA come from the germline V gene. The CDR3 has 15 amino acids.

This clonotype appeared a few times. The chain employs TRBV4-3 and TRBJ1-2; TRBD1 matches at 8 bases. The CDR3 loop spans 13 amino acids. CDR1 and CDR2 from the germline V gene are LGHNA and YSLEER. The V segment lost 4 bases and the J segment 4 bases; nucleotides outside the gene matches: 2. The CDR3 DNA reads TGCGCCAGCAGCCGGGACAGGTCCTATGGCTACACCTTC. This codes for CASSRDRSYGYTF.

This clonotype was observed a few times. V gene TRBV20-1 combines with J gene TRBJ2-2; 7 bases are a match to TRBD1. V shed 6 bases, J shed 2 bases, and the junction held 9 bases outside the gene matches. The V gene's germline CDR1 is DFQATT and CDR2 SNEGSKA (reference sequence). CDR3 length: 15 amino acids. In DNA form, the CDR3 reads TGCAGTGCCCGCACCCGACAGGGTAACACCGGGGAGCTGTTTTTT. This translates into CSARTRQGNTGELFF.

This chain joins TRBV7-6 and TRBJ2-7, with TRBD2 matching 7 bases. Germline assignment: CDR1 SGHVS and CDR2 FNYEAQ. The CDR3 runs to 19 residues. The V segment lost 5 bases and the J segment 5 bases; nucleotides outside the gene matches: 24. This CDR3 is CASSPELDTGGGARNEQYF. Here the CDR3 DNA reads TGTGCCAGCAGCCCAGAACTGGACACAGGCGGGGGTGCGAGGAACGAGCAGTACTTC.

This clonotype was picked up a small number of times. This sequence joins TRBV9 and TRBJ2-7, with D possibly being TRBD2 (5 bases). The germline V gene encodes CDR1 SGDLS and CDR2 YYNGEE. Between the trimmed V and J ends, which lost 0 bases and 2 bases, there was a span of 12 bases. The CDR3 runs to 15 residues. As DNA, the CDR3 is TGTGCCAGCAGCGTAGGAGGACTCACGACCTACGAGCAGTACTTC. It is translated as CASSVGGLTTYEQYF.

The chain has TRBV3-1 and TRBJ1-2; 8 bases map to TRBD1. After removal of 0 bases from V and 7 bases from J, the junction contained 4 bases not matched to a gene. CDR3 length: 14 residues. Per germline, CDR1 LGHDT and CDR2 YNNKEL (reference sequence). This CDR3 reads CASSQDSGGRGYTF. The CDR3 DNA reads TGTGCCAGCAGCCAAGATTCAGGGGGCCGTGGCTACACCTTC.

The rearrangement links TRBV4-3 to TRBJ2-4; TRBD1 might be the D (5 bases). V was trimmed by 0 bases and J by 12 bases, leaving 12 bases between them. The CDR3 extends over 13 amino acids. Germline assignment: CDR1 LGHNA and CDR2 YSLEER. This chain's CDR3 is CASSQDSGYRQYF. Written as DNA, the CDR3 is TGCGCCAGCAGCCAAGATTCAGGGTATCGTCAGTACTTC.

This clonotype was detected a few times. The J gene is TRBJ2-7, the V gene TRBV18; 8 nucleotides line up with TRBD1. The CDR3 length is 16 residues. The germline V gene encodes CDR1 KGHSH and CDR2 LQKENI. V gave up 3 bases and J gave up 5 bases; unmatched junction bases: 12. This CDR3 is CASSPMGQAGSDEQYF. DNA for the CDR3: TGTGCCAGCTCACCCATGGGACAGGCTGGGAGCGACGAGCAGTACTTC.

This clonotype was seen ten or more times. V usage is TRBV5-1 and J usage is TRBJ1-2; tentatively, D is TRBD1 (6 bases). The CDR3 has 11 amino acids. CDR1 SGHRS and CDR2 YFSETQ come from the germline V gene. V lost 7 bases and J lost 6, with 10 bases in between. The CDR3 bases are TGCGCCAGCGGTCAGGGGAATGGCTACACCTTC. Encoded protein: CASGQGNGYTF.

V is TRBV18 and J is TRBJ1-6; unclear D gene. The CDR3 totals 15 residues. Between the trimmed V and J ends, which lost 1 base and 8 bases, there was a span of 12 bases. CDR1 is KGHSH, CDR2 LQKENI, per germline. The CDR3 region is CASSPRRGRDSPLHF. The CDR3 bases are TGTGCCAGCTCACCACGGCGAGGCCGGGATTCACCCCTCCACTTT.

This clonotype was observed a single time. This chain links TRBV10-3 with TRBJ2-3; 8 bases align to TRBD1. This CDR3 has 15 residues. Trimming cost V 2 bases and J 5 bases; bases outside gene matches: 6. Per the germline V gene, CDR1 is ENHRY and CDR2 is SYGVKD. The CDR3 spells CAISEPKDRGDTQYF. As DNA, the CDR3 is TGTGCCATCAGTGAGCCTAAAGACAGGGGAGATACGCAGTATTTT.

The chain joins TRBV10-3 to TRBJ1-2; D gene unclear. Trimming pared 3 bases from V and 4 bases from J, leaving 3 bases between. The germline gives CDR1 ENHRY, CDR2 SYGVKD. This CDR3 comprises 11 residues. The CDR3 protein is CAISDSYGYTF. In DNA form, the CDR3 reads TGTGCCATCAGTGACAGCTATGGCTACACCTTC.

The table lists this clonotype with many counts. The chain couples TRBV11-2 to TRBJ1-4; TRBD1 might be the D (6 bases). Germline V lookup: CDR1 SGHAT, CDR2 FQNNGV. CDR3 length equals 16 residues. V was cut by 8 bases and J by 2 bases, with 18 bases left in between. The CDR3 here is CASATRGHRTNEKLFF. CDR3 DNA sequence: TGTGCCAGCGCTACTCGGGGGCATCGTACTAATGAAAAACTGTTTTTT.

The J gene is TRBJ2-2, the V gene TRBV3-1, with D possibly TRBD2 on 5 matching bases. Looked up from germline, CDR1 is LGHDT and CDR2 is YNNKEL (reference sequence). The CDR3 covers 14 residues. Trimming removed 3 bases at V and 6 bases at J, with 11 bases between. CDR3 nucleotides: TGTGCCAGCAGCCAGCTAGCCCAGGCCGGGGAGCTGTTTTTT. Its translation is CASSQLAQAGELFF.

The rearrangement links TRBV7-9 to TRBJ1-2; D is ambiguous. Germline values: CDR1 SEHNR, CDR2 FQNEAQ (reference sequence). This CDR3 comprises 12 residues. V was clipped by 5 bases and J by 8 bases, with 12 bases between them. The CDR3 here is CASSRLPSGYTF. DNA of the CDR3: TGTGCCAGCAGCCGTTTGCCTAGCGGCTACACCTTC. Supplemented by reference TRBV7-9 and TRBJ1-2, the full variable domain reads DTGVSQNPRHKITKRGQNVTFRCDPISEHNRLYWYRQTLGQGPEFLTYFQNEAQLEKSRLLSDRFSAERPKGSFSTLEIQRTEQGDSAMYLCASSRLPSGYTFGSGTRLTVV.

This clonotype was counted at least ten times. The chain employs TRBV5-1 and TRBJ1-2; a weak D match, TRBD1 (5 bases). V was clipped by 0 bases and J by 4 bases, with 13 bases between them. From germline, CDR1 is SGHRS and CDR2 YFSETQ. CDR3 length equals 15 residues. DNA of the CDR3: TGCGCCAGCAGCTTGGGTCAGGGTCATCCCTATGGCTACACCTTC. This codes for CASSLGQGHPYGYTF.

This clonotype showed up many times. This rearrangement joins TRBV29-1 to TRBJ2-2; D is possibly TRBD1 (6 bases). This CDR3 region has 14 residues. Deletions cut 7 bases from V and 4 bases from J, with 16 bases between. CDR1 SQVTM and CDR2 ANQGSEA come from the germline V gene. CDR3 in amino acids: CSARPGTPTGELFF. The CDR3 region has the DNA TGCAGCGCTCGGCCCGGGACACCCACCGGGGAGCTGTTTTTT.

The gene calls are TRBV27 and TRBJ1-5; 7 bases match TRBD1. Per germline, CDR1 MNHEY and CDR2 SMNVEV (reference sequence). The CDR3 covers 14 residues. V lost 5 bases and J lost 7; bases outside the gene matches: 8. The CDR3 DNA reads TGTGCCAGCAGTCAACAGACAGGGTTGCAGCCCCAGCATTTT. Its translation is CASSQQTGLQPQHF.